These T cell receptor beta chains were read from a single sample in a study of PD-1 blockade in mismatch repair-deficient tumors. The assay was immunoSEQ multiplex PCR, and TCRdb's table has in-frame clones only and misses some. The table includes 25,000 to 30,000 clones, approximately 88% detected once. This specimen consisted of PBMCs, obtained before pembrolizumab treatment. The source is an adult with mismatch repair-deficient cancer. The CDR3 runs from the conserved cysteine through the conserved F or W. A D gene is named only where the DNA matches it firmly. Part of the rows lack a size; the others show once, few, many or a class for expanded clones.

clone size | J gene | D gene | V gene | CDR3 protein | CDR3 DNA
NA | TRBJ1-3 | NA | TRBV2 | CASRREVTGNTIYF | TGTGCCAGCAGGCGGGAGGTAACTGGAAACACCATATATTTT
NA | TRBJ2-7 | NA | TRBV5-1 | CASSTSPGAYEQYF | TGCGCCAGCAGCACCTCACCGGGAGCCTACGAGCAGTACTTC
NA | TRBJ2-2 | TRBD2 | TRBV5-1 | CASSLSPGGTGELFF | TGCGCCAGCAGCTTGAGCCCGGGGGGCACCGGGGAGCTGTTTTTT
NA | TRBJ1-1 | TRBD1 | TRBV2 | CASILGTGVTEAFF | TGTGCCAGCATTCTCGGGACAGGGGTCACTGAAGCTTTCTTT
NA | TRBJ1-5 | NA | TRBV7-8 | CASSLAGGYNQPQHF | TGTGCCAGCAGCTTAGCAGGGGGATACAATCAGCCCCAGCATTTT
NA | TRBJ2-1 | TRBD2 | TRBV7-3 | CASTPGLGSVEQFF | TGTGCCAGCACCCCGGGACTAGGGAGCGTTGAGCAGTTCTTC
NA | TRBJ1-1 | NA | TRBV2 | CASSEDRYTEAFF | TGTGCCAGCAGTGAAGATAGATACACTGAAGCTTTCTTT
NA | TRBJ1-1 | NA | TRBV12-5 | CASGRDTEAFF | TGTGCTAGTGGGCGGGACACTGAAGCTTTCTTT
NA | TRBJ1-2 | NA | TRBV5-1 | CASSLDEGYYGYTF | TGCGCCAGCAGCTTGGATGAGGGATACTATGGCTACACCTTC
NA | TRBJ2-1 | TRBD2 | TRBV11-2 | CASGTSGSNEQFF | TGTGCCAGCGGGACTAGCGGGAGCAATGAGCAGTTCTTC
NA | TRBJ2-1 | NA | TRBV30 | CACQDSEQFF | TGTGCCTGCCAGGACTCTGAGCAGTTCTTC
NA | TRBJ1-5 | NA | TRBV7-9 | CASSLAGVNQPQHF | TGTGCCAGCAGCTTGGCAGGGGTCAATCAGCCCCAGCATTTT
NA | TRBJ2-2 | NA | TRBV11-3 | CASSVVAANTGELFF | TGTGCCAGCAGCGTAGTAGCGGCGAACACCGGGGAGCTGTTTTTT
NA | TRBJ2-7 | NA | TRBV27 | CASSLGGGYEQYF | TGTGCCAGCAGTTTGGGGGGAGGCTACGAGCAGTACTTC
NA | TRBJ2-6 | TRBD2 | TRBV6-4 | CASSDFPRLAGGYGANVLTF | TGTGCCAGCAGTGACTTCCCTCGACTAGCGGGAGGCTATGGGGCCAACGTCCTGACTTTC
NA | TRBJ2-3 | NA | TRBV18 | CASSPGLGGTDTQYF | TGTGCCAGCTCACCCGGGCTAGGGGGCACAGATACGCAGTATTTT
NA | TRBJ2-3 | NA | TRBV21-1 | CASSKLNPRDTDTQYF | TGTGCCAGCAGCAAATTGAACCCCCGGGACACAGATACGCAGTATTTT
NA | TRBJ2-3 | TRBD2 | TRBV5-4 | CASSLGGRGAGDTQYF | TGTGCCAGCAGCTTGGGCGGGCGGGGGGCAGGAGATACGCAGTATTTT
NA | TRBJ2-1 | NA | TRBV18 | CASSPPTYNEQFF | TGTGCCAGCTCACCCCCAACTTACAATGAGCAGTTCTTC
NA | TRBJ2-7 | TRBD2 | TRBV28 | CASSRLAGVNEQYF | TGTGCCAGCAGCAGACTAGCGGGAGTAAACGAGCAGTACTTC
NA | TRBJ1-2 | NA | TRBV18 | CASSPGADGGSGYTF | TGTGCCAGCTCACCAGGAGCGGACGGTGGAAGCGGCTACACCTTC
NA | TRBJ2-3 | TRBD2 | TRBV27 | CASSLLAGGPSTDTQYF | TGTGCCAGCAGTCTACTAGCGGGAGGGCCTAGCACAGATACGCAGTATTTT
few | TRBJ1-5 | TRBD1 | TRBV5-6 | CASSLSQGAGQPQHF | TGTGCCAGCAGCTTGTCGCAGGGGGCGGGTCAGCCCCAGCATTTT
NA | TRBJ2-3 | NA | TRBV15 | CATSPGGAGKDAQYF | TGTGCCACCAGCCCCGGCGGGGCCGGGAAAGATGCGCAGTATTTT
NA | TRBJ2-7 | NA | TRBV5-5 | CASIPPTVLIALEQYF | TGTGCCAGCATCCCTCCCACGGTACTCATAGCCCTCGAGCAGTACTTC
NA | TRBJ1-5 | TRBD1 | TRBV13 | CASSFGRGLDQPQHF | TGTGCCAGCAGCTTTGGCAGGGGGCTGGATCAGCCCCAGCATTTT
few | TRBJ2-7 | NA | TRBV5-1 | CASSLGGGDSYEQYF | TGCGCCAGCAGCTTGGGGGGCGGAGATTCCTACGAGCAGTACTTC
few | TRBJ2-7 | TRBD2 | TRBV9 | CASSVDLAGGLYEQYF | TGTGCCAGCAGCGTAGACCTAGCGGGAGGACTCTACGAGCAGTACTTC
once | TRBJ2-7 | NA | TRBV10-2 | CASSPRGSSYEQYF | TGCGCCAGCAGCCCCCGTGGGAGCTCCTACGAGCAGTACTTC
NA | TRBJ2-7 | NA | TRBV7-3 | CASSLSGRAYEQYF | TGTGCCAGCAGCTTAAGTGGGAGAGCCTACGAGCAGTACTTC
NA | TRBJ1-5 | TRBD1 | TRBV9 | CASSAGQGRSNQPQHF | TGTGCCAGCAGCGCGGGACAGGGGCGAAGTAATCAGCCCCAGCATTTT
NA | TRBJ1-1 | NA | TRBV5-1 | CASSLGSGVYVGTEAFF | TGCGCCAGCAGCTTGGGGTCAGGGGTTTATGTGGGAACTGAAGCTTTCTTT
NA | TRBJ1-3 | NA | TRBV30 | CAWDSSSGNTIYF | TGTGCCTGGGACAGCAGCTCTGGAAACACCATATATTTT
NA | TRBJ2-2 | TRBD1 | TRBV11-3 | CASSLDRARGTGELFF | TGTGCCAGCAGCTTGGACAGGGCCAGGGGCACCGGGGAGCTGTTTTTT
NA | TRBJ1-1 | NA | TRBV10-1 | CASSEKAGPRQNTEAFF | TGCGCCAGCAGTGAGAAGGCAGGGCCCCGACAGAACACTGAAGCTTTCTTT
NA | TRBJ2-6 | TRBD2 | TRBV28 | CASVGGSPGANVLTF | TGTGCCAGCGTAGGCGGGAGCCCTGGGGCCAACGTCCTGACTTTC
NA | TRBJ2-5 | TRBD1 | TRBV5-1 | CASSASTGGEGTQYF | TGCGCCAGCAGTGCGTCGACAGGGGGCGAGGGGACCCAGTACTTC